These 31 T cell receptor beta chains came from one sample sequenced in a study of blood T cell repertoires in COVID-19. Data came from immunoSEQ multiplex PCR; TCRdb stores just in-frame clones and leaves some out. This sample has approximately 93,000 clones, with approximately 90% found just once. Sequencing was performed on peripheral blood. Receptors originate from a man aged 55 to 69 with acute or convalescent COVID-19.

This clone was detected only once. The rearrangement uses TRBV5-5 and TRBJ2-4; 8 bases align to TRBD1. This CDR3 is 17 amino acids long. V was pared by 4 bases and J by 0 bases, with 9 bases of the junction left unmatched. The V gene's germline CDR1 is SGHKS and CDR2 YYEKEE (reference sequence). The CDR3 DNA reads as TGTGCCAGCAGCCTGACAGGGGCGACCCTAGCCAAAAACATTCAGTACTTC. Translation gives CASSLTGATLAKNIQYF.

The chain carries TRBV20-1 and TRBJ2-2, with D uncertain. Looked up from germline, CDR1 is DFQATT and CDR2 is SNEGSKA (reference sequence). The CDR3 loop spans 13 amino acids. V dropped 3 bases and J dropped 3 bases, with 8 bases sitting between them. DNA of the CDR3: TGCAGTGCTAGTTCTCGTTACACCGGGGAGCTGTTTTTT. It specifies CSASSRYTGELFF.

The chain is built from TRBV18 and TRBJ2-1; 9 nucleotides line up with TRBD2. Germline CDR1 KGHSH, CDR2 LQKENI. Germline trimming cut 6 bases from V and 1 base from J; bases unmatched to any gene: 7. CDR3 length: 16 residues. CDR3 in amino acids: CASSLELAGSYNEQFF. The CDR3 DNA is TGTGCCAGCTCCCTTGAACTAGCGGGTTCCTACAATGAGCAGTTCTTC.

This chain joins TRBV3-1 (or the pseudogene TRBV3-2) and TRBJ2-3; TRBD2 matches at 12 bases. CDR1 and CDR2 (germline): LGHDT, YNNKEL (reference sequence). The V and J ends lost 0 bases and 4 bases, in that order; junction bases with no gene match: 11. This CDR3 contains 19 residues. The CDR3 loop reads CASSQDLTSGGYYPDTQYF. For the CDR3, the DNA is TGTGCCAGCAGCCAAGATCTAACTAGCGGGGGGTACTACCCAGATACGCAGTATTTT.

This chain joins TRBV30 and TRBJ2-2, with D tentatively TRBD2 (6 bases). Germline CDR1 reads GTSNPN; CDR2 reads SVGIG (reference sequence). CDR3 length equals 12 residues. Trimming cost V 8 bases and J 8 bases, with 15 bases left between them. The DNA of the CDR3 is TGTGCCCGGCCGGGGGAATTTGGGGAGCTGTTTTTT. The encoded protein is CARPGEFGELFF.

This clone has only one observation. The CDR3: CAISELQGRANVLTF. The CDR3, as DNA: TGTGCCATCAGTGAGTTACAGGGGAGGGCCAACGTCCTGACTTTC. The chain is built from TRBV10-3 and TRBJ2-6; 7 bases align to TRBD1. This CDR3 is built from 15 residues. CDR1 ENHRY and CDR2 SYGVKD come from the germline V gene. V gave up 1 base and J gave up 5 bases; unmatched junction bases: 2.

This clone was found once. Other nucleotide sequences in the sample specify the same CDR3. CDR3 coding DNA: TGTGCCAGCAGCCAAGGACTAGCGGGGGCCTACGAGCAGTACTTC. Protein: CASSQGLAGAYEQYF. The rearrangement links TRBV3-1 (or the pseudogene TRBV3-2) to TRBJ2-7, with TRBD2 identical over 12 bases. This CDR3 has 15 residues. From germline, CDR1 is LGHDT and CDR2 YNNKEL (reference sequence). The V and J ends lost 1 base and 2 bases, in that order; junction bases with no gene match: 0.

The V gene is TRBV7-9, the J gene TRBJ2-7; 8 bases agree with TRBD2. The CDR3 runs to 19 residues. J lost 1 base, V lost 1 base, and 15 bases had no gene match. Germline CDR1 reads SEHNR; CDR2 reads FQNEAQ (reference sequence). The CDR3 region is CASSLGRGGFTNKSYEQYF. The CDR3 bases are TGTGCCAGCAGCTTAGGGCGCGGGGGGTTCACTAATAAATCCTACGAGCAGTACTTC.

This clone has just one count. V and J are TRBV5-1 and TRBJ2-3; TRBD2 agrees at 7 bases. CDR1 and CDR2 (germline): SGHRS, YFSETQ. The CDR3 consists of 14 residues. V was pared by 2 bases and J by 10 bases, with 10 bases of the junction left unmatched. The CDR3 DNA follows: TGCGCCAGCAGCTTAGGTCTCGGGACTAAGGCGCAGTATTTT. The encoded protein is CASSLGLGTKAQYF.

V gene TRBV5-1 combines with J gene TRBJ1-1; D remains unclear. V lost 1 base, J lost 2 bases, and 12 bases lay in between. Germline CDR1 SGHRS, CDR2 YFSETQ. The CDR3 has 15 residues. This CDR3 reads CASSLRVDPNTEAFF. Written as DNA, the CDR3 is TGCGCCAGCAGCTTGCGGGTAGACCCTAACACTGAAGCTTTCTTT.

The rearrangement links TRBV3-1 (or the pseudogene TRBV3-2) to TRBJ1-1; 7 bases map to TRBD1. Germline V gene data show CDR1 as LGHDT and CDR2 as YNNKEL (reference sequence). The CDR3 contains 16 residues. Unmatched junction bases numbered 11, after V lost 1 base and J lost 6 bases. CDR3 DNA sequence: TGTGCCAGCAGCCAAGGAGCCCGGGGGCAGGGGGCTGAAGCTTTCTTT. Translation gives CASSQGARGQGAEAFF.

The chain carries TRBV9 and TRBJ1-1, with D possibly matching TRBD1 (6 bases). The germline CDR1 and CDR2 sequences are SGDLS and YYNGEE. This CDR3 comprises 14 residues. V dropped 0 bases and J dropped 1 base, with 7 bases sitting between them. CDR3 in amino acids: CASSVAGANTEAFF. CDR3 in DNA: TGTGCCAGCAGCGTAGCAGGGGCGAACACTGAAGCTTTCTTT.

J is TRBJ1-2 and V is TRBV5-6; 10 bases are a match to TRBD1. J was trimmed by 6 bases and V by 4 bases; bases with no gene match: 3. The CDR3 sequence is 13 residues long. Germline CDR1 is SGHDT and CDR2 is YYEEEE. The CDR3 coding sequence is TGTGCCAGCAGCCGTGGACAGGGGGATGGCTACACCTTC. Translation: CASSRGQGDGYTF.

V usage is TRBV6-5 and J usage is TRBJ2-5; no clear D. CDR3 size: 14 residues. Per the germline V gene, CDR1 is MNHEY and CDR2 is SVGAGI. The V end lost 2 bases, the J end lost 2 bases, and 9 bases lay between the germline ends. The CDR3 is CASSYLAGQETQYF. In DNA, the CDR3 is TGTGCCAGCAGTTACCTGGCAGGTCAAGAGACCCAGTACTTC.

The chain is built from TRBV3-1 (or the pseudogene TRBV3-2) and TRBJ1-3; the match to TRBD1 covers 8 bases. Germline CDR1 reads LGHDT; CDR2 reads YNNKEL (reference sequence). V trimming: 1 base; J trimming: 2 bases; junction bases outside the gene matches: 10. This CDR3 comprises 18 residues. Here the CDR3 reads CASSQGTGKASPGNTIYF. The CDR3 nucleotides are TGTGCCAGCAGCCAAGGGACAGGGAAAGCGAGTCCTGGAAACACCATATATTTT.

The genes are TRBV14 and TRBJ1-4, with 9 positions matching TRBD1. With 4 bases clipped from V and 7 bases from J, the junction kept 7 bases outside the gene matches. The length of the CDR3 is 15 residues. CDR1 SGHDN and CDR2 FVKESK come from the germline V gene. The CDR3 nucleotides read TGTGCCAGCAGCCTTCAACAGGGGGCGAGTGAAAAACTGTTTTTT. Its protein is CASSLQQGASEKLFF.

The V and J genes are TRBV18 and TRBJ2-5; D is possibly TRBD1 (5 bases). Germline CDR1 KGHSH, CDR2 LQKENI. The CDR3 consists of 15 residues. V was cut by 6 bases and J by 0 bases, with 14 bases left in between. The CDR3 spells CASSSSAQDQETQYF. In nucleotides, the CDR3 is TGTGCCAGCTCCTCTTCGGCACAGGACCAAGAGACCCAGTACTTC.

This clone occurred a few times. The chain uses TRBV7-9 and TRBJ2-7, with 10 bases fitting TRBD2. V shed 5 bases, J shed 5 bases, and the junction held 9 bases outside the gene matches. Germline loops: CDR1 SEHNR, CDR2 FQNEAQ (reference sequence). The CDR3 has 15 amino acids. CDR3 amino acids: CASSESAGGPDEQYF. The CDR3 bases are TGTGCCAGCAGCGAATCAGCGGGAGGGCCTGACGAGCAGTACTTC.

This clone turned up a few times. The chain uses TRBV5-1 and TRBJ1-1; the match to TRBD1 covers 7 bases. J gave up 0 bases and V 3 bases, and 8 bases lay outside the gene matches. CDR1 SGHRS and CDR2 YFSETQ come from the germline V gene. This CDR3 has 16 residues. The CDR3 region is CASSSRSGQMNTEAFF. CDR3 DNA sequence: TGCGCCAGCAGCTCTCGTTCGGGACAGATGAACACTGAAGCTTTCTTT.

The chain carries TRBV28 and TRBJ1-6, with D perhaps TRBD1 (6 bases). This CDR3 spans 16 amino acids. Germline CDR1 MDHEN, CDR2 SYDVKM. V was pared by 10 bases and J by 9 bases, with 25 bases between. In nucleotides, the CDR3 is TGTGCCACCAACCCAGTGAGGCCGGGGGGCGGTTCACCCCTCCACTTT. Its translation is CATNPVRPGGGSPLHF.

CDR3 in DNA: TGCGCCAGCAGCCCTCGACAGGGGGGAGGCTATGGCTACACCTTC. Translating gives CASSPRQGGGYGYTF. V is TRBV5-1 and J is TRBJ1-2; 9 nucleotides align to TRBD1. The CDR3 contains 15 residues. CDR1 is SGHRS, CDR2 YFSETQ, per germline. V lost 4 bases, J lost 4 bases, and 8 bases stayed unmatched. Supplemented by reference TRBV5-1 and TRBJ1-2, the full variable domain reads KAGVTQTPRYLIKTRGQQVTLSCSPISGHRSVSWYQQTPGQGLQFLFEYFSETQRNKGNFPGRFSGRQFSNSRSEMNVSTLELGDSALYLCASSPRQGGGYGYTFGSGTRLTVV.

The rearrangement uses TRBV5-6 and TRBJ1-5; 10 bases line up with TRBD1. V was clipped by 4 bases and J by 6 bases; unmatched bases: 1. The CDR3 consists of 13 residues. Germline V lookup: CDR1 SGHDT, CDR2 YYEEEE. CDR3 DNA sequence: TGTGCCAGCAGCGGACAGGGGGGTCAGCCCCAGCATTTT. Amino acids: CASSGQGGQPQHF.

This chain joins TRBV19 and TRBJ2-6, with 7 bases aligning to TRBD1. CDR1 and CDR2 from the germline V gene are LNHDA and SQIVND (reference sequence). This CDR3 has 17 amino acids. V was clipped by 6 bases and J by 0 bases; unmatched bases: 8. The CDR3 nucleotides read TGTGCCAGTAGCATACAGGGGAAAAACTCTGGGGCCAACGTCCTGACTTTC. Protein product: CASSIQGKNSGANVLTF.

There are a few counts of this clone. The V and J genes are TRBV28 and TRBJ1-6; perhaps TRBD1 as D (5 bases). This CDR3 is 14 amino acids long. V was pared by 4 bases and J by 11 bases, with 15 bases between. The germline CDR1 and CDR2 sequences are MDHEN and SYDVKM. The CDR3 spells CASSSLGQGTPLHF. The CDR3 region has the DNA TGTGCCAGCAGTTCCCTCGGGCAGGGTACACCCCTCCACTTT.

The chain links TRBV19 to TRBJ2-7; 11 nucleotides line up with TRBD2. CDR3 length: 14 amino acids. CDR1 and CDR2 from the germline V gene are LNHDA and SQIVND (reference sequence). The V segment lost 5 bases and the J segment 9 bases; nucleotides outside the gene matches: 9. CDR3 nucleotides: TGTGCCAGTAGTGTGGGACTAGCGGAGGTCGTGCAGTACTTC. As protein: CASSVGLAEVVQYF. Combining the CDR3 with reference TRBV19 and TRBJ2-7 gives the whole variable domain DGGITQSPKYLFRKEGQNVTLSCEQNLNHDAMYWYRQDPGQGLRLIYYSQIVNDFQKGDIAEGYSVSREKKESFPLTVTSAQKNPTAFYLCASSVGLAEVVQYFGPGTRLTVT.

The V and J genes are TRBV5-4 and TRBJ2-2, with TRBD1 identical over 9 bases. The CDR3 sequence is 15 residues long. V shed 2 bases and J 7 bases; nucleotides not matched to a gene: 6. Germline V lookup: CDR1 SGHNT, CDR2 YYREEE (reference sequence). The DNA for the CDR3 is TGTGCCAGCAGCTTAACAGGGGGCGCAGGCGGGGAGCTGTTTTTT. Its protein is CASSLTGGAGGELFF.

This sequence joins TRBV7-9 and TRBJ2-3, with 8 bases aligning to TRBD2. With V trimmed by 5 bases and J by 6 bases, 4 bases remained unmatched. The CDR3 consists of 13 residues. Per the germline V gene, CDR1 is SEHNR and CDR2 is FQNEAQ (reference sequence). Written as DNA, the CDR3 is TGTGCCAGCAGCCCGGGACTAGTGGATACGCAGTATTTT. Translation: CASSPGLVDTQYF.

The rearrangement joins TRBV30 to TRBJ1-1, with 7 bases identical to TRBD1. Germline CDR1 reads GTSNPN; CDR2 reads SVGIG (reference sequence). J gave up 4 bases and V 4 bases, and 6 bases lay outside the gene matches. The CDR3 totals 13 residues. The CDR3 protein is CAWTGGSGTEAFF. In DNA, the CDR3 is TGTGCCTGGACAGGGGGGTCGGGCACTGAAGCTTTCTTT.

The CDR3 loop is CSVLGRGIGTDTQYF. CDR3 DNA: TGCAGCGTCCTGGGACGGGGGATTGGCACAGATACGCAGTATTTT. The rearrangement links TRBV29-1 to TRBJ2-3; D is perhaps TRBD2 (6 bases). The germline V gene encodes CDR1 SQVTM and CDR2 ANQGSEA. Trimming cost V 6 bases and J 1 base, with 17 bases left between them. This CDR3 is built from 15 residues.

Written as DNA, the CDR3 is TGTGCCAGCAGTTATGGCCGGGATGCCACTGAAGCTTTCTTT. This encodes CASSYGRDATEAFF. The rearrangement links TRBV6-6 to TRBJ1-1; D remains ambiguous. The V and J ends lost 3 bases and 4 bases respectively, with 12 bases between them. CDR1 MNHNY and CDR2 SVGAGI come from the germline V gene (reference sequence). CDR3 length equals 14 residues.

The chain joins TRBV30 to TRBJ1-2, with unresolved D. The CDR3 has 14 residues. The germline V and J ends were trimmed by 1 base and 0 bases, with 9 bases remaining between them. The V gene's germline CDR1 is GTSNPN and CDR2 SVGIG (reference sequence). This CDR3 is CAWSGPSTNYGYTF. The CDR3 bases are TGTGCCTGGAGTGGTCCGTCTACTAACTATGGCTACACCTTC.